The present T cell receptor beta chain was sequenced within a study of blood T cell repertoires in COVID-19. The germline gives CDR1 MGHRA, CDR2 YSYEKL. The CDR3 is 15 residues long. The junction had 8 bases not matched to a gene; V was cut back by 5 bases and J by 5 bases. Sequencing was performed with immunoSEQ multiplex PCR; in TCRdb, only in-frame clones are kept and a portion is missing. The repertoire consists of under 200,000 clones, with roughly 90% occurring once and the leading ten covering 5% to 8.5%. Specimen: PBMCs or T cells enriched from blood (not recorded which). This sequence originates from a woman aged 45-65 years who had recovered from COVID-19. The chain links TRBV4-1 to TRBJ1-4, with 7 nucleotides matching TRBD1. The CDR3 nucleotides are TGCGCCAGCAGCAAACCGGGACAGTCGAATGAAAAACTGTTTTTT. It encodes CASSKPGQSNEKLFF.